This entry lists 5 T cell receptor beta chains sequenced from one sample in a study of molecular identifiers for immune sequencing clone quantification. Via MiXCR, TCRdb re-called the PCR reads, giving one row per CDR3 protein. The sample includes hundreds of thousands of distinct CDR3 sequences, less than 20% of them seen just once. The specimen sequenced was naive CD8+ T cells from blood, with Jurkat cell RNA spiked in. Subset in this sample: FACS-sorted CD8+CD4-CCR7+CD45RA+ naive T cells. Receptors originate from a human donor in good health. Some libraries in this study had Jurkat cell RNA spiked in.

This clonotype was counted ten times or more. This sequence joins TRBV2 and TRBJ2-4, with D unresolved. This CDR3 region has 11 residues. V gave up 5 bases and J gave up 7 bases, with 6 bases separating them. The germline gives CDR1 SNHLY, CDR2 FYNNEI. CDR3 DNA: TGTGCCAGCAGTCCCGCTAACATTCAGTACTTC. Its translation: CASSPANIQYF.

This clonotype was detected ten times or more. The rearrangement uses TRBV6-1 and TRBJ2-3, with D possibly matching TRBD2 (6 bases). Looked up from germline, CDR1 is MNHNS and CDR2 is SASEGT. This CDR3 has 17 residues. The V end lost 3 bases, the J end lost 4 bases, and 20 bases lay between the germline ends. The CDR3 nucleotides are TGTGCCAGCAGTGACTTACTAGCAGGTATTATCGCAGATACGCAGTATTTT. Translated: CASSDLLAGIIADTQYF.

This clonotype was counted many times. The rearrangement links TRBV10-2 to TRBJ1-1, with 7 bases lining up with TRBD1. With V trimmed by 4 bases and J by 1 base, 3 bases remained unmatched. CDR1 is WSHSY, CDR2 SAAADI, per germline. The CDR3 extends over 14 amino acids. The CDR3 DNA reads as TGCGCCAGCAGTGTACAGGGGACGAACACTGAAGCTTTCTTT. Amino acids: CASSVQGTNTEAFF.

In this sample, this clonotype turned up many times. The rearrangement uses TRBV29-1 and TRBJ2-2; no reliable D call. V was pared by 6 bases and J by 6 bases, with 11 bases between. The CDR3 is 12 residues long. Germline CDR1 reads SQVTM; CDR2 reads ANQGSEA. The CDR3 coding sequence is TGCAGCGTCGGACGGAGCTCCGGGGAGCTGTTTTTT. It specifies CSVGRSSGELFF.

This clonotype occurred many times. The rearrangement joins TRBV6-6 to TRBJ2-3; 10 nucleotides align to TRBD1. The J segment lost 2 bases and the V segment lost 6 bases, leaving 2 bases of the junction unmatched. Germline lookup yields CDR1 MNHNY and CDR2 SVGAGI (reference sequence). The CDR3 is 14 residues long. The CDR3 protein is CASRGTGDTDTQYF. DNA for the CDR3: TGTGCCAGCAGGGGGACAGGGGACACAGATACGCAGTATTTT.